These T cell receptor beta chains were read from a single sample in a study of blood T cell repertoires in COVID-19. Profiled with immunoSEQ multiplex PCR; TCRdb holds only in-frame clones, not every one. Of hundreds of thousands of clones in the sample, 80% to 90% were seen once. The specimen sequenced was peripheral blood. These receptors all come from a woman between 50 and 59 years old with acute or convalescent COVID-19. Both conserved end residues are part of each CDR3. D genes are given only for firm matches. The listing skips clone size in some rows; elsewhere it reads once, few, many or a size class.

CDR3 DNA,CDR3 protein,V gene,J gene,CDR3 length,clone size,D gene
TGTGCCAGCAGTACGGGGGGCGGGGAGCTGTTTTTT,CASSTGGGELFF,TRBV2,TRBJ2-2,12,.,TRBD2
TGTGCCAGCAGTCCCCGGGGTGAGACCCAGTACTTC,CASSPRGETQYF,TRBV27,TRBJ2-5,12,.,.
TGTGCCAGCAGCCCATGGACAGGGGGTTCCACTGAAGCTTTCTTT,CASSPWTGGSTEAFF,TRBV11-2,TRBJ1-1,15,.,TRBD1
TGTGCCAGCAGTCCCAAGACAGGGGGTAGGTACGAGCAGTACTTC,CASSPKTGGRYEQYF,TRBV2,TRBJ2-7,15,.,TRBD1
TGTGCCAGCAGTTTTACAGGGGGCTACGAGCAGTACTTC,CASSFTGGYEQYF,TRBV27,TRBJ2-7,13,.,TRBD1
TGTGCCAGCAGTGAGTCATCTGAAGCTTTCTTT,CASSESSEAFF,TRBV28,TRBJ1-1,11,.,.
TGTGCCAGCAGGAGCCGTCCAAGTAGCAATCAGCCCCAGCATTTT,CASRSRPSSNQPQHF,TRBV6-5,TRBJ1-5,15,.,.
TGTGCCAGCAGTTTGTCCGTTGAGCAGTTCTTC,CASSLSVEQFF,TRBV12-3/TRBV12-4,TRBJ2-1,11,.,.
TGTGCCAGCAGTTTATCTAGTATAATGGAGACCCAGTACTTC,CASSLSSIMETQYF,TRBV27,TRBJ2-5,14,.,.
TGTGCCAGCAGTTCCTATAGCAATCAGCCCCAGCATTTT,CASSSYSNQPQHF,TRBV12-3/TRBV12-4,TRBJ1-5,13,few,.
TGTGCCAGCAGCCTGACTCTGAACACTGAAGCTTTCTTT,CASSLTLNTEAFF,TRBV11-2,TRBJ1-1,13,.,.